This is a list of T cell receptor beta chains from one sample in a study of shared clonotypes between healthy human individuals. Assay used: immunoSEQ multiplex PCR; TCRdb lists only in-frame clones, some missing. The data hold around 500,000 clones, with 60% to 85% observed a single time. The specimen was PBMCs. The receptors shown here come from a woman in her thirties or forties in good health. Some clones in this sample may be carry-over from other donors' samples. The CDR3 runs from the conserved cysteine through the conserved F or W. A D gene is named only where the DNA matches it firmly. Size is omitted from some rows. Given values are once, few, many or a class for expanded clones.

>TRBV5-4|TRBD2|TRBJ2-3|.
CASSFPGGAVYF
TGTGCCAGCAGCTTTCCGGGAGGGGCGGTGTATTTT
>TRBV6-4|.|TRBJ2-1|.
CASTPGVVGHNEQFF
TGTGCCAGCACTCCGGGGGTAGTCGGCCACAATGAGCAGTTCTTC
>TRBV11-2|.|TRBJ2-3|.
CASSWTGPDTQYF
TGTGCCAGCAGCTGGACTGGCCCAGATACGCAGTATTTT
>TRBV6-5|TRBD1|TRBJ1-2|.
CASSKNRGQGYTF
TGTGCCAGCAGTAAGAACAGGGGGCAAGGCTACACCTTC
>TRBV18|TRBD1|TRBJ2-7|.
CASSQTGAEAEQYF
TGTGCCAGCTCCCAAACAGGGGCGGAGGCCGAGCAGTACTTC
>TRBV29-1|.|TRBJ1-1|.
CSAVQTNTEAFF
TGCAGCGCCGTACAGACGAACACTGAAGCTTTCTTT
>TRBV29-1|.|TRBJ2-3|.
CSVDRESTDTQYF
TGCAGCGTTGATCGGGAATCCACAGATACGCAGTATTTT
>TRBV5-4|TRBD2|TRBJ2-3|.
CASSARLAGGGDTQYF
TGTGCCAGCAGCGCCCGTCTAGCGGGAGGAGGAGATACGCAGTATTTT
>TRBV9|.|TRBJ1-1|.
CASSVAGEGTEAFF
TGTGCCAGCAGCGTAGCAGGGGAGGGCACTGAAGCTTTCTTT
>TRBV6-5|TRBD1|TRBJ1-1|.
CASKGPGGEAFF
TGTGCCAGCAAAGGGCCAGGGGGTGAAGCTTTCTTT
>TRBV6-1|TRBD2|TRBJ2-1|.
CASSERTSGSSYNEQFF
TGTGCCAGCAGTGAAAGGACTAGCGGGAGCTCCTACAATGAGCAGTTCTTC
>TRBV28|.|TRBJ1-1|.
CASSPITKDPRGGNTEAFF
TGTGCCAGCAGTCCAATCACAAAGGACCCTCGCGGCGGGAACACTGAAGCTTTCTTT
>TRBV5-1|.|TRBJ1-1|.
CASSLGWGTNTEAFF
TGCGCCAGCAGCCTTGGTTGGGGGACCAACACTGAAGCTTTCTTT
>TRBV7-3|TRBD1|TRBJ2-1|.
CASSSRADRGLWNEQFF
TGTGCCAGCAGTTCCCGGGCGGACAGGGGGTTATGGAATGAGCAGTTCTTC
>TRBV11-3|TRBD1|TRBJ2-7|.
CASSYGTGTYEQYF
TGTGCCAGCAGCTATGGGACAGGAACCTACGAGCAGTACTTC
>TRBV21-1|.|TRBJ1-5|.
CASSRRWIRCNQPQHF
TGTGCCAGCAGCCGGAGGTGGATTCGGTGCAATCAGCCCCAGCATTTT
>TRBV2|.|TRBJ2-1|.
CASSVSGEQFF
TGTGCCAGCAGTGTCAGCGGCGAGCAGTTCTTC
>TRBV10-3|TRBD1|TRBJ1-2|.
CAISERQGIDGYTF
TGTGCCATCAGTGAAAGACAGGGGATCGATGGCTACACCTTC
>TRBV4-2|TRBD1|TRBJ1-5|.
CASSEGQGAHQPQHF
TGTGCCAGCAGTGAAGGACAGGGGGCTCATCAGCCCCAGCATTTT
>TRBV28|.|TRBJ2-1|.
CASTTGRYNEQFF
TGTGCCAGCACCACCGGGAGATACAATGAGCAGTTCTTC
>TRBV5-1|TRBD2|TRBJ2-2|.
CASSLELADGELFF
TGCGCCAGCAGCTTGGAACTAGCGGACGGGGAGCTGTTTTTT
>TRBV2|.|TRBJ2-7|.
CASTPYDDSSYEQYF
TGTGCCAGCACCCCCTATGACGACAGTTCCTACGAGCAGTACTTC
>TRBV7-9|TRBD2|TRBJ2-1|once
CASSLSAGGYNEQFF
TGTGCCAGCAGCTTATCGGCGGGGGGATACAATGAGCAGTTCTTC
>TRBV5-1|.|TRBJ2-3|.
CASSLAGPSTDTQYF
TGCGCCAGCAGCTTGGCAGGGCCTAGCACAGATACGCAGTATTTT
>TRBV18|.|TRBJ1-2|.
CASSPETNYGYTF
TGTGCCAGCTCACCAGAGACAAACTATGGCTACACCTTC
>TRBV15|.|TRBJ1-2|few
CATSRDLTLGTDNYGYTF
TGTGCCACCAGCAGAGATCTGACTCTTGGGACCGATAACTATGGCTACACCTTC
>TRBV7-9|.|TRBJ2-3|.
CASSTLEGDTQYF
TGTGCCAGCAGCACACTAGAAGGCGATACGCAGTATTTT
>TRBV5-3|TRBD2|TRBJ2-5|.
CARRCIRLAGGGETQYF
TGTGCCAGAAGGTGTATACGACTAGCGGGAGGGGGAGAGACCCAGTACTTC
>TRBV9|TRBD2|TRBJ2-3|.
CASSASGRRADTQYF
TGTGCCAGCAGCGCTAGCGGGAGAAGGGCAGATACGCAGTATTTT
>TRBV6-1|.|TRBJ2-7|.
CASSETGRPYEQYF
TGTGCCAGCAGTGAAACAGGCAGACCCTACGAGCAGTACTTC
>TRBV6-6|.|TRBJ1-5|.
CASSYSGDQPQHF
TGTGCCAGCAGTTACTCAGGGGACCAGCCCCAGCATTTT
>TRBV19|.|TRBJ2-7|.
CASSSQAYEQYF
TGTGCCAGTAGTAGCCAGGCCTACGAGCAGTACTTC
>TRBV9|TRBD2|TRBJ2-1|.
CASSGLARPYNEQFF
TGTGCCAGCAGCGGACTAGCTCGCCCCTACAATGAGCAGTTCTTC
>TRBV5-4|TRBD1|TRBJ2-2|.
CASFAGQGNTGELFF
TGTGCCAGCTTCGCGGGACAGGGGAACACCGGGGAGCTGTTTTTT
>TRBV10-3|.|TRBJ1-6|.
CAISAGSNSPLHF
TGTGCCATCAGTGCAGGGTCTAATTCACCCCTCCACTTT
>TRBV28|TRBD2|TRBJ2-7|.
CASSEPGLAAYEQYF
TGTGCCAGCAGTGAACCGGGACTAGCGGCCTACGAGCAGTACTTC
>TRBV18|.|TRBJ2-1|.
CASSPLQQLSNEQFF
TGTGCCAGCTCACCACTCCAGCAGCTCTCCAATGAGCAGTTCTTC
>TRBV5-4|.|TRBJ2-5|once
CASSSRAAGRAETQYF
TGTGCCAGCAGCTCCCGGGCGGCAGGGAGAGCGGAGACCCAGTACTTC
>TRBV27|TRBD2|TRBJ2-3|.
CASRRLAGGSDTQYF
TGTGCCAGCAGGAGACTAGCGGGAGGCTCAGATACGCAGTATTTT
>TRBV6-1|.|TRBJ1-5|.
CASSEDQPQHF
TGTGCCAGCAGTGAAGATCAGCCCCAGCATTTT
>TRBV6-4|TRBD1|TRBJ2-3|once
CASSESGGSTDTQYF
TGTGCCAGCAGTGAATCAGGGGGTAGCACAGATACGCAGTATTTT
>TRBV5-1|TRBD2|TRBJ2-3|.
CASSLVLAGGTGDTQYF
TGCGCCAGCAGCTTGGTTTTAGCGGGAGGTACTGGAGATACGCAGTATTTT
>TRBV6-1|.|TRBJ2-7|.
CASSEKFYEQYF
TGTGCCAGCAGTGAAAAGTTCTACGAGCAGTACTTC
>TRBV9|TRBD2|TRBJ2-2|once
CASSTEFTSGSVNTGELFF
TGTGCCAGCAGTACGGAATTCACTAGCGGGAGTGTGAACACCGGGGAGCTGTTTTTT
>TRBV19|TRBD1|TRBJ2-3|.
CASRPQGSGTDTQYF
TGTGCCAGTAGACCACAGGGGTCTGGCACAGATACGCAGTATTTT
>TRBV7-3|TRBD1|TRBJ1-6|.
CASSLRGQAYNSPLHF
TGTGCCAGCAGCTTAAGGGGACAGGCGTATAATTCACCCCTCCACTTT
>TRBV5-1|.|TRBJ1-2|once
CASSLDSTDYGYTF
TGCGCCAGCAGCTTGGATTCGACCGACTATGGCTACACCTTC
>TRBV19|.|TRBJ1-2|.
CASSRDGGYYGYTF
TGTGCCAGTAGTAGAGACGGGGGCTACTATGGCTACACCTTC
>TRBV4-1|.|TRBJ2-3|.
CASSPRLVTDSTDTQYF
TGCGCCAGCAGCCCGCGCTTGGTGACAGATAGCACAGATACGCAGTATTTT
>TRBV6-1|.|TRBJ1-1|.
CASSSSTGTEAFF
TGTGCCAGCAGTAGTTCGACAGGAACTGAAGCTTTCTTT